The 17 T cell receptor beta chains below all came from one sample that was sequenced in a study of blood T cells in healthy people across ages. A sample-barcoded 5' primer and a J-beta primer mix were used in a second PCR of about 7 to 12 cycles. One entry per CDR3 protein, called by TCRdb with MiXCR from the 5' RACE reads. Among over 1.5 million distinct CDR3 sequences listed, roughly 49% were seen once. Material for sequencing was blood. The receptors shown here come from a middle-aged woman in good health.

This clonotype was recorded once. The chain combines TRBV5-1 with TRBJ2-7; perhaps D is TRBD1 or TRBD2 (5 bases each). The CDR3 extends over 19 amino acids. Germline V gene sequence: CDR1 SGHRS, CDR2 YFSETQ. Trimming shortened V by 3 bases and J by 5 bases, and 30 bases separated the two germline ends. As DNA, the CDR3 is TGCGCCAGCAGCTCTTCTGCCCGGGTCCCAGGTGCAGGGAGCAACGAGCAGTACTTC. It is translated as CASSSSARVPGAGSNEQYF.

The chain has TRBV7-2 and TRBJ2-1, with 8 bases aligning to TRBD2. V was pared by 5 bases and J by 6 bases, with 12 bases of the junction left unmatched. Germline V CDR1 and CDR2: SGHTA, FQGNSA. The CDR3 extends over 16 amino acids. This CDR3 reads CASSLSGVLEGNEQFF. The CDR3 DNA reads TGTGCCAGCAGCCTTAGCGGGGTGTTGGAGGGCAATGAGCAGTTCTTC. Variable domain in full (rest from reference TRBV7-2 and TRBJ2-1): GAGVSQSPSNKVTEKGKDVELRCDPISGHTALYWYRQSLGQGLEFLIYFQGNSAPDKSGLPSDRFSAERTGGSVSTLTIQRTQQEDSAVYLCASSLSGVLEGNEQFFGPGTRLTVL.

The J gene is TRBJ1-1, the V gene TRBV20-1; D is uncertain. With 5 bases removed from V and 4 bases from J, the gap between germline ends came to 11 bases. Germline CDR1 DFQATT, CDR2 SNEGSKA (reference sequence). CDR3 size: 12 residues. The CDR3 is CSAQDGSTEAFF. The CDR3 DNA reads TGCAGTGCTCAGGACGGTAGCACTGAAGCTTTCTTT.

This clonotype was recorded a few times. J is TRBJ2-7 and V is TRBV29-1; 11 bases map to TRBD1. Germline CDR1 and CDR2: SQVTM and ANQGSEA. The CDR3 is made up of 14 amino acids. Trimming cost V 0 bases and J 5 bases; bases outside gene matches: 3. CDR3 in DNA: TGCAGCGTTGAAGATGGGGGACAGGGGGACGAGCAGTACTTC. It encodes CSVEDGGQGDEQYF.

This chain joins TRBV20-1 and TRBJ2-7; possible D gene TRBD1, 5 bases. This CDR3 contains 13 residues. The V gene's germline CDR1 is DFQATT and CDR2 SNEGSKA (reference sequence). Trimming took off 3 bases at V and 5 bases at J, with 14 bases between the two ends. This chain's CDR3 is CSASDRPDDEQYF. The CDR3 region has the DNA TGCAGTGCTAGTGACAGACCGGACGACGAGCAGTACTTC.

This clonotype was seen more than once but under ten times. This chain connects TRBV19 to TRBJ2-4; TRBD2 is a possible D gene (5 bases). Deletions cut 7 bases from V and 6 bases from J, with 19 bases between. Germline V CDR1 and CDR2: LNHDA, SQIVND (reference sequence). This CDR3 is built from 15 residues. The CDR3 nucleotides read TGTGCCAGTACCTTAACTCGGGGTATATCAAACATTCAGTACTTC. This translates into CASTLTRGISNIQYF. Supplemented by reference TRBV19 and TRBJ2-4, the full variable domain reads DGGITQSPKYLFRKEGQNVTLSCEQNLNHDAMYWYRQDPGQGLRLIYYSQIVNDFQKGDIAEGYSVSREKKESFPLTVTSAQKNPTAFYLCASTLTRGISNIQYFGAGTRLSVL.

This sequence joins TRBV4-2 and TRBJ2-1; 10 bases line up with TRBD1. From germline, CDR1 is LGHNA and CDR2 YNFKEQ. V lost 0 bases to trimming and J lost 6 bases; unmatched junction nucleotides: 8. The CDR3 loop spans 17 amino acids. The CDR3 loop reads CASSQDRPGTGANEQFF. The CDR3 bases are TGTGCCAGCAGCCAAGATAGGCCGGGGACAGGGGCCAATGAGCAGTTCTTC.

This clonotype has just a few counts. J is TRBJ1-2 and V is TRBV6-5; D is possibly TRBD1 (5 bases). The length of the CDR3 is 11 residues. V gave up 5 bases and J gave up 7 bases, with 8 bases separating them. Germline CDR1 is MNHEY and CDR2 is SVGAGI. The CDR3 nucleotides read TGTGCCAGCAGTCAGGGCATTGGCTACACCTTC. The encoded protein is CASSQGIGYTF.

The rearrangement uses TRBV20-1 and TRBJ2-1; the D is unclear. Per germline, CDR1 DFQATT and CDR2 SNEGSKA (reference sequence). V shed 1 base and J shed 0 bases, with 7 bases lying between them. The CDR3 extends over 14 amino acids. The CDR3: CSARGLTSYNEQFF. In DNA form, the CDR3 reads TGCAGTGCTAGAGGACTGACCTCCTACAATGAGCAGTTCTTC.

This clonotype was seen many times. The chain is built from TRBV12-3 or TRBV12-4 and TRBJ2-1; D is unresolved. The germline V and J ends were trimmed by 5 bases and 7 bases, with 6 bases remaining between them. This CDR3 is 11 amino acids long. The CDR3 is CASSPTNEQFF. The CDR3 region has the DNA TGTGCCAGCAGTCCTACAAATGAGCAGTTCTTC.

The gene calls are TRBV14 and TRBJ2-7; TRBD1 is a possible D gene (6 bases). Trimming shortened V by 0 bases and J by 0 bases, and 12 bases separated the two germline ends. The CDR3 covers 16 residues. Germline V gives CDR1 SGHDN, CDR2 FVKESK. The CDR3 sequence: CASSQDRNRDSYEQYF. DNA for the CDR3: TGTGCCAGCAGCCAAGATCGGAACAGGGACTCCTACGAGCAGTACTTC.

V usage is TRBV6-2 or TRBV6-3 and J usage is TRBJ1-2; D is undetermined. The length of the CDR3 is 12 residues. Per germline, CDR1 MNHEY and CDR2 SVGEGT. Trimming removed 6 bases from V and 5 bases from J, with 10 bases in between. CDR3 coding DNA: TGTGCCAGCAGGTCCTCTTTGTATGGCTACACCTTC. It translates to CASRSSLYGYTF.

The genes are TRBV20-1 and TRBJ2-7; 9 bases are a match to TRBD2. CDR3 size: 14 residues. The germline gives CDR1 DFQATT, CDR2 SNEGSKA (reference sequence). V gave up 5 bases and J gave up 7 bases; unmatched junction bases: 12. The CDR3 DNA reads TGCAGTGCTCCTTCGGAGGGCGGGGGGGCAGAGCAGTACTTC. It codes for CSAPSEGGGAEQYF.

The sample holds a few counts of this clonotype. The gene calls are TRBV6-6 and TRBJ1-4; 7 bases map to TRBD1. This CDR3 is 11 amino acids long. The V and J ends lost 5 bases and 14 bases, in that order; junction bases with no gene match: 5. Germline V gene sequence: CDR1 MNHNY, CDR2 SVGAGI (reference sequence). In nucleotides, the CDR3 is TGTGCCAGCAGTCACGGGACAGTCCTGTTTTTT. Protein sequence: CASSHGTVLFF.

This clonotype came up once. CDR3 DNA: TGTGCCAGCAGTTTACCAGATACGGAATATTTT. Its translation: CASSLPDTEYF. The chain combines TRBV12-3 or TRBV12-4 with TRBJ2-3; D not resolved. The CDR3 runs to 11 residues. V was cut by 2 bases and J by 15 bases, with 12 bases left in between.

This clonotype was seen a handful of times. The chain links TRBV6-5 to TRBJ2-1; 7 nucleotides line up with TRBD2. The CDR3 contains 16 residues. V was pared by 0 bases and J by 9 bases, with 11 bases of the junction left unmatched. Per the germline V gene, CDR1 is MNHEY and CDR2 is SVGAGI. CDR3 loop: CASSYSSGGGNGEQFF. For the CDR3, the DNA is TGTGCCAGCAGTTACTCTTCTGGCGGGGGAAACGGTGAGCAGTTCTTC.

The gene calls are TRBV20-1 and TRBJ1-6; D might be TRBD1 (5 bases). Trimming took 6 bases from V and 5 from J, leaving 14 bases between them. The length of the CDR3 is 14 residues. Germline CDR1 DFQATT, CDR2 SNEGSKA (reference sequence). DNA for the CDR3: TGCAGTGCCAGGGAAAGCAGAAATAATTCACCCCTCCACTTT. Encoded protein: CSARESRNNSPLHF.